This TCR beta chain was observed in a study of T cell repertoires in cytomegalovirus infection. About this clonotype: As yet, its antigen is unknown.

Study outcomes and limitations: Summed frequency of public TCR beta families distinguished CMV carriers with the relevant HLA. The ex vivo response showed dominance by HLA-C-restricted CMV-specific TCR beta clonotypes.

TCRdb passed the reads through MiXCR, listing each CDR3 protein once. This sample has around 330,000 distinct CDR3 sequences, with roughly 16% found just once. This CDR3 region has 13 residues. V gave up 5 bases and J gave up 7 bases, with 12 bases separating them. CDR1 and CDR2 (germline): MNHGY, SVAAGI. The chain uses TRBV6-9 and TRBJ1-5; D is unclear. The specimen was PBMCs. The receptor was isolated from a human donor in good health (CMV status not recorded). Some clones in this sample may be carry-over from other donors' samples. The CDR3 nucleotides read TGTGCCAGCAGTAAAGGGTTGACGCAGCCCCAGCATTTT. Translating it yields CASSKGLTQPQHF.